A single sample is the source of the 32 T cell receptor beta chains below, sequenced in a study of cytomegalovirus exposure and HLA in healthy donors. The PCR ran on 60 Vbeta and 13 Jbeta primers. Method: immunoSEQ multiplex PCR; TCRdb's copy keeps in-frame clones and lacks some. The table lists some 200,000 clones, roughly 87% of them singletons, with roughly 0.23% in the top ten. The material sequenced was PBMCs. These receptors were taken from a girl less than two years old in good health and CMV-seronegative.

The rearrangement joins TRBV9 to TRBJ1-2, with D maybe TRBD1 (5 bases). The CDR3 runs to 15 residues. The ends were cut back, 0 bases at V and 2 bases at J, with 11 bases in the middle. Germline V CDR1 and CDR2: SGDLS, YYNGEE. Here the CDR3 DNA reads TGTGCCAGCAGCGTAGGTGTCAGGGCAAACTATGGCTACACCTTC. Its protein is CASSVGVRANYGYTF.

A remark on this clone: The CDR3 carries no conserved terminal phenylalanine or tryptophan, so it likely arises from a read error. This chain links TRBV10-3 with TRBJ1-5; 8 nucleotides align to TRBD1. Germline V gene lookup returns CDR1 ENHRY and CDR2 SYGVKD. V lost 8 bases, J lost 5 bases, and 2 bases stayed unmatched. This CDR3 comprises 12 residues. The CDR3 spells CAIGQGHQPQHL. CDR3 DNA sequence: TGTGCCATCGGACAGGGCCATCAGCCCCAGCATCTT.

This CDR3 reads CASSLIAGGHLDSYEQYF. The CDR3 DNA follows: TGCGCCAGCAGCTTAATAGCGGGGGGGCACTTAGACTCCTACGAGCAGTACTTC. The gene calls are TRBV5-1 and TRBJ2-7, with TRBD2 matching over 11 bases. The CDR3 length is 18 residues. Losses at the gene ends were 2 bases for V and 0 bases for J; bases not matched to a gene: 10. Per the germline V gene, CDR1 is SGHRS and CDR2 is YFSETQ. Based on the CDR3 plus reference TRBV5-1 and TRBJ2-7, the full variable domain is KAGVTQTPRYLIKTRGQQVTLSCSPISGHRSVSWYQQTPGQGLQFLFEYFSETQRNKGNFPGRFSGRQFSNSRSEMNVSTLELGDSALYLCASSLIAGGHLDSYEQYFGPGTRLTVT.

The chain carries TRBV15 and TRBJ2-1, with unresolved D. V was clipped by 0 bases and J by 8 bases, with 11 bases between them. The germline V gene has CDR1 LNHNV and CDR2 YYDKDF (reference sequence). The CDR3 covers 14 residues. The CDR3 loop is CATSRDVDSHEQFF. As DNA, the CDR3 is TGTGCCACCAGCAGAGATGTCGACTCCCATGAGCAGTTCTTC.

The CDR3 DNA is TGTGCCAGCAGTGAATCGAAAGCCACTGAAGCTTTCTTT. This sequence encodes CASSESKATEAFF. The chain joins TRBV2 to TRBJ1-1; D call uncertain. Between the trimmed V and J ends, which lost 2 bases and 4 bases, there was a span of 8 bases. The CDR3 runs to 13 residues. Germline lookup yields CDR1 SNHLY and CDR2 FYNNEI.

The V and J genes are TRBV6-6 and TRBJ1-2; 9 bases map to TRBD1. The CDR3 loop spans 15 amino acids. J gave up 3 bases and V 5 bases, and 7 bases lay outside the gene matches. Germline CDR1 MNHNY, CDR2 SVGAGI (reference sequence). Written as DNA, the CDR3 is TGTGCCAGCAGTCCCGGGGACAGGGAGGACTATGGCTACACCTTC. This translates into CASSPGDREDYGYTF.

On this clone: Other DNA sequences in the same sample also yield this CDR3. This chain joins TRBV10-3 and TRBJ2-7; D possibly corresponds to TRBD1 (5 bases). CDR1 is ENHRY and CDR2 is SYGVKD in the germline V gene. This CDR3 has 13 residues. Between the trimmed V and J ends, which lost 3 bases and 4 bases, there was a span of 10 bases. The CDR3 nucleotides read TGTGCCATCAGTGACAGGGTCGGTTACGAGCAGTACTTC. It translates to CAISDRVGYEQYF.

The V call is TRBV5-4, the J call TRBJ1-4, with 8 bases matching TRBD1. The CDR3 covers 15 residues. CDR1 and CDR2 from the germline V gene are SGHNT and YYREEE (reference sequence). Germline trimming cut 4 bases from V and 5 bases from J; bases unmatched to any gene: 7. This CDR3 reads CASSRKQGDNEKLFF. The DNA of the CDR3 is TGTGCCAGCAGCCGGAAACAGGGGGACAATGAAAAACTGTTTTTT.

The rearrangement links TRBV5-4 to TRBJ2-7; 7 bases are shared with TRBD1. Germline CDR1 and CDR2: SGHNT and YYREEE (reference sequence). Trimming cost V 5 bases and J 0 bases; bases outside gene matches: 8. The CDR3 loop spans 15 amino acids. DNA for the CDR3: TGTGCCAGCAGTTTGATAGGGGACAGCTCCTACGAGCAGTACTTC. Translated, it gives CASSLIGDSSYEQYF.

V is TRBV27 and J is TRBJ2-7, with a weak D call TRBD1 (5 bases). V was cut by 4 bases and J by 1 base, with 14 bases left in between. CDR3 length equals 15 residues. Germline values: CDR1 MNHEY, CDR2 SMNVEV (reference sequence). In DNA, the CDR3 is TGTGCCAGCAGTTATCGGCAGGGATTTTCCTACGAGCAGTACTTC. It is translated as CASSYRQGFSYEQYF.

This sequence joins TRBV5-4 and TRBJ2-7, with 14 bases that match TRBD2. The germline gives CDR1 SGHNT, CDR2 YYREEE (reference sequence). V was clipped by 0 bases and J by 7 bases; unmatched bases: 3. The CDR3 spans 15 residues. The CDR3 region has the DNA TGTGCCAGCAGCTTGGCGGGACTAGCGGGAGATGAGCAGTACTTC. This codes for CASSLAGLAGDEQYF.

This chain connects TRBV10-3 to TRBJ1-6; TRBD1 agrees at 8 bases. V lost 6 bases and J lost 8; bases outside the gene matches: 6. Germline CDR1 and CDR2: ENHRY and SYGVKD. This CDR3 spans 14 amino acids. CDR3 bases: TGTGCCATCAGGGACAGGGCCCGAGATTCACCCCTCCACTTT. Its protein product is CAIRDRARDSPLHF.

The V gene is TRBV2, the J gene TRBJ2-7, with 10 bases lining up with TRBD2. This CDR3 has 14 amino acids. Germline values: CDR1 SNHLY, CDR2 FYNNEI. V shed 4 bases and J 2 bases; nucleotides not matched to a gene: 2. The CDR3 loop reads CASSATSGTYEQYF. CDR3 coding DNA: TGTGCCAGCAGTGCCACTAGCGGGACCTACGAGCAGTACTTC.

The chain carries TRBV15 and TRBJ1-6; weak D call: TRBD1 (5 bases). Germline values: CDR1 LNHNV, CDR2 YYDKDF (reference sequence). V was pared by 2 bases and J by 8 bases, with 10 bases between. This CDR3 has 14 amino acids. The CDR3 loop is CATSRTGGDSPLHF. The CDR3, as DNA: TGTGCCACCAGCAGAACGGGGGGGGATTCACCCCTCCACTTT.

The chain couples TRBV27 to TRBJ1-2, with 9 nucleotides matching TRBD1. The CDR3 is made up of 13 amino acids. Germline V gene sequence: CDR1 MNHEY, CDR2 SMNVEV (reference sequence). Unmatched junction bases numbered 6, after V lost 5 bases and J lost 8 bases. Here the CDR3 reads CASSPGQGMGYTF. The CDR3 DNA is TGTGCCAGCAGTCCCGGACAGGGGATGGGCTACACCTTC.

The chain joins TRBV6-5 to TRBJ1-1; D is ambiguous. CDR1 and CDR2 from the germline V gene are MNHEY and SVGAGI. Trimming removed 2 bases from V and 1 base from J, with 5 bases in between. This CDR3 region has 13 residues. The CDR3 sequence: CASSYIKNTEAFF. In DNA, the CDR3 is TGTGCCAGCAGTTACATCAAGAACACTGAAGCTTTCTTT.

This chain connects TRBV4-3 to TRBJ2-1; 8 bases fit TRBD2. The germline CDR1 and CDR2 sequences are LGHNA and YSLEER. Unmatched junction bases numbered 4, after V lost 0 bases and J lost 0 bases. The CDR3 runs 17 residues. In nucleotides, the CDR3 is TGCGCCAGCAGCCAAGAATCGAGCGGGAGCTCCTACAATGAGCAGTTCTTC. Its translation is CASSQESSGSSYNEQFF.

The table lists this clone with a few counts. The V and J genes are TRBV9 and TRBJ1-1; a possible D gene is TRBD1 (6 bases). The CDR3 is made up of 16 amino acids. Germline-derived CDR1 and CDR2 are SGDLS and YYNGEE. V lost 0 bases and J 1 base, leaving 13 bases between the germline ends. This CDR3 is CASSVDRGAKNTEAFF. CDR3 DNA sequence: TGTGCCAGCAGCGTAGATCGGGGGGCCAAGAACACTGAAGCTTTCTTT.

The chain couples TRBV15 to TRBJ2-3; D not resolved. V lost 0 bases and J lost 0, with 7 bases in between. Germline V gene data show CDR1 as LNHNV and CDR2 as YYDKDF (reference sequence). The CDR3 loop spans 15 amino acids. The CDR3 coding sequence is TGTGCCACCAGCAGAGATCTCCCTAGCACAGATACGCAGTATTTT. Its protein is CATSRDLPSTDTQYF.

This chain's CDR3 is CASSLGGFGNQPQHF. In nucleotides, the CDR3 is TGTGCCAGCAGCTTAGGGGGCTTCGGCAATCAGCCCCAGCATTTT. This rearrangement joins TRBV7-9 to TRBJ1-5; D possibly corresponds to TRBD1 (5 bases). V was trimmed by 1 base and J by 2 bases, leaving 9 bases between them. This CDR3 region has 15 residues. Germline CDR1 and CDR2: SEHNR and FQNEAQ (reference sequence).

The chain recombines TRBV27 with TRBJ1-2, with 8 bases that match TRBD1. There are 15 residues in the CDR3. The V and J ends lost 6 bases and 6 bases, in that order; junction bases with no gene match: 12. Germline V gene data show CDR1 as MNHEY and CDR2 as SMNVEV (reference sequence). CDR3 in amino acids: CASRTLQGAPDGYTF. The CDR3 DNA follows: TGTGCCAGCAGGACCCTGCAGGGGGCCCCGGATGGCTACACCTTC.

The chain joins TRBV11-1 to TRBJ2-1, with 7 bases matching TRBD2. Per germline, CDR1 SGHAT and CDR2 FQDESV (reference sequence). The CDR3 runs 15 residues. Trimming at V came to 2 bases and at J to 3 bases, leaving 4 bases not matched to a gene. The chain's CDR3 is CASSLSLADYNEQFF. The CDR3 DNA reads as TGTGCCAGCAGCTTAAGCCTAGCGGACTACAATGAGCAGTTCTTC. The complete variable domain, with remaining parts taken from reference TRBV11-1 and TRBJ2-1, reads EAEVAQSPRYKITEKSQAVAFWCDPISGHATLYWYRQILGQGPELLVQFQDESVVDDSQLPKDRFSAERLKGVDSTLKIQPAELGDSAMYLCASSLSLADYNEQFFGPGTRLTVL.

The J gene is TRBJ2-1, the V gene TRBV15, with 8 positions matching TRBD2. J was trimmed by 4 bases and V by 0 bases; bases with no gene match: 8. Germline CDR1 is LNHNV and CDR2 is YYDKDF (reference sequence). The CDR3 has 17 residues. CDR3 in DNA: TGTGCCACCAGCAGAGAAGGAAACGGGGGGGGGTACAATGAGCAGTTCTTC. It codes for CATSREGNGGGYNEQFF.

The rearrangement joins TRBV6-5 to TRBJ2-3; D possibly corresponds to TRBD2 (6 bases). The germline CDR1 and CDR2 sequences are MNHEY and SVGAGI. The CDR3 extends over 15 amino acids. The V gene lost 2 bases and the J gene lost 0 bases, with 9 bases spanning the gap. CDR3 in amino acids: CASSYLAGSTDTQYF. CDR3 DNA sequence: TGTGCCAGCAGTTACCTGGCGGGGAGCACAGATACGCAGTATTTT.

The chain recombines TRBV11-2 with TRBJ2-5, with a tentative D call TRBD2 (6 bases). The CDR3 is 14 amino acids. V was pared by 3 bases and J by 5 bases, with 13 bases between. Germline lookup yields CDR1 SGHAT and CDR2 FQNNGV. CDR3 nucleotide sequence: TGTGCCAGCAGCTTCTCGGGAGTGAGGGAGACCCAGTACTTC. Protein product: CASSFSGVRETQYF.

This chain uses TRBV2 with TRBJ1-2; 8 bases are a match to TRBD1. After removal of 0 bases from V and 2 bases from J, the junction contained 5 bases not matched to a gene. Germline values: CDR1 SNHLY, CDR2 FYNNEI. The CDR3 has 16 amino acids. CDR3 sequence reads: CASSEARQGSNYGYTF. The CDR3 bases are TGTGCCAGCAGTGAAGCACGACAGGGGAGCAACTATGGCTACACCTTC.

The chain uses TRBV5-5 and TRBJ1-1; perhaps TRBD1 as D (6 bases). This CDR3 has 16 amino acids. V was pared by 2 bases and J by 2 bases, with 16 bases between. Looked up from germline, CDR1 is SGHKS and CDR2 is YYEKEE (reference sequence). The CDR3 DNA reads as TGTGCCAGCAGCTTCCGCCCCGGGGGGCCCAACACTGAAGCTTTCTTT. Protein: CASSFRPGGPNTEAFF.

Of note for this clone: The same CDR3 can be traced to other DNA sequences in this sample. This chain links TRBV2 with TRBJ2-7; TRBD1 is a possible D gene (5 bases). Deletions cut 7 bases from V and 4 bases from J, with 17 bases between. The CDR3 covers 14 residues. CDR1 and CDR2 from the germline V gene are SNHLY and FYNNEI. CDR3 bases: TGTGCCAGCATGTACAGGTGGTTGTATTACGAGCAGTACTTC. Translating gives CASMYRWLYYEQYF.

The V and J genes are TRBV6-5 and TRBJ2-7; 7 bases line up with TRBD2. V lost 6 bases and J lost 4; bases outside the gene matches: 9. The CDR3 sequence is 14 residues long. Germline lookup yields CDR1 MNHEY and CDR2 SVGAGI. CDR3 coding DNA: TGTGCCAGCAGCGGCGGGGGACCTATATACGAGCAGTACTTC. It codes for CASSGGGPIYEQYF.

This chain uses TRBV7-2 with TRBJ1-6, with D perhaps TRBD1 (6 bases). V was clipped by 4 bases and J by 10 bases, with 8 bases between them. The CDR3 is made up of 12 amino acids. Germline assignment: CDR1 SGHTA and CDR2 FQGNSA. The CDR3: CASSYRVSPLHF. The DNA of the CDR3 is TGTGCCAGCAGCTACAGGGTCTCACCCCTCCACTTT.

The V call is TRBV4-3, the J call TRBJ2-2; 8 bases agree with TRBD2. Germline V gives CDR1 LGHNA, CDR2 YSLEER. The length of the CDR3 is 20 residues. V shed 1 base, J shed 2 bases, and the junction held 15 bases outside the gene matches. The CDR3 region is CASSQVYAGGILRNTGELFF. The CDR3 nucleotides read TGCGCCAGCAGCCAAGTTTACGCGGGAGGTATCCTTAGAAACACCGGGGAGCTGTTTTTT.

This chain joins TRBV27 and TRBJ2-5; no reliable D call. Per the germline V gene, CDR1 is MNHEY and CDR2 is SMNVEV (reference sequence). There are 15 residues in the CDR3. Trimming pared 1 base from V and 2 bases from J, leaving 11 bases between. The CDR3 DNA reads TGTGCCAGCAGTTTATACGGCGGAAAACAAGAGACCCAGTACTTC. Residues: CASSLYGGKQETQYF.